Below, 21 T cell receptor beta chains from the same sample are listed, as sequenced in a study of cytomegalovirus exposure and HLA in healthy donors. The PCR ran on 60 Vbeta and 13 Jbeta primers. Libraries were prepared by immunoSEQ multiplex PCR; TCRdb keeps only in-frame clonotypes and omits some of them. The sample records under 200,000 clones, 78% being singletons. Sequencing was done on a sample of PBMCs. These receptors were obtained from a woman in her twenties or thirties in good health and CMV-seropositive.

The genes are TRBV5-1 and TRBJ2-3; tentatively, D is TRBD1 (5 bases). The CDR3 is 13 amino acids. The V gene lost 4 bases and the J gene lost 3 bases, with 9 bases spanning the gap. Germline loops: CDR1 SGHRS, CDR2 YFSETQ. DNA of the CDR3: TGCGCCAGCAGCGCAGGGATAACAGATACGCAGTATTTT. Translating it yields CASSAGITDTQYF.

The sample holds a few counts of this clone. The rearrangement joins TRBV28 to TRBJ1-4; D not resolved. The CDR3 extends over 12 amino acids. Trimming stripped 6 bases from V and 8 bases from J, with 10 bases between. Looked up from germline, CDR1 is MDHEN and CDR2 is SYDVKM. CDR3 nucleotide sequence: TGTGCCAGCAGCCGGGGTGGGGAAAAACTGTTTTTT. This sequence encodes CASSRGGEKLFF.

The chain carries TRBV6-4 and TRBJ1-1; 7 nucleotides match TRBD1. The V gene's germline CDR1 is MRHNA and CDR2 SNTAGT. V was pared by 4 bases and J by 4 bases, with 3 bases of the junction left unmatched. The CDR3 has 13 residues. The DNA of the CDR3 is TGTGCCAGCAGTGTACACAGGGGCACTGAAGCTTTCTTT. It encodes CASSVHRGTEAFF.

The chain has TRBV2 and TRBJ2-5; 8 bases are a match to TRBD2. Germline CDR1 is SNHLY and CDR2 is FYNNEI. With V trimmed by 2 bases and J by 4 bases, 3 bases remained unmatched. The CDR3 runs 14 residues. As DNA, the CDR3 is TGTGCCAGCAGTGAAAACGGGGGGGTAGAGACCCAGTACTTC. This sequence encodes CASSENGGVETQYF.

The chain joins TRBV6-6 to TRBJ1-5; D unclear. Germline values: CDR1 MNHNY, CDR2 SVGAGI (reference sequence). The CDR3 sequence is 13 residues long. Deletions cut 6 bases from V and 4 bases from J, with 10 bases between. The CDR3 loop reads CASSPLLNQPQHF. As DNA, the CDR3 is TGTGCCAGCAGCCCCCTTCTTAATCAGCCCCAGCATTTT.

This chain links TRBV6-1 with TRBJ1-3, with unresolved D. Germline values: CDR1 MNHNS, CDR2 SASEGT. V was pared by 5 bases and J by 0 bases, with 11 bases between. The CDR3 has 15 amino acids. CDR3 DNA: TGTGCCAGCAGTCGTCTCGGAGACTCTGGAAACACCATATATTTT. Protein sequence: CASSRLGDSGNTIYF.

The V call is TRBV7-9, the J call TRBJ1-5, with unresolved D. The germline V and J ends were trimmed by 3 bases and 4 bases, with 10 bases remaining between them. The CDR3 sequence is 14 residues long. CDR1 SEHNR and CDR2 FQNEAQ come from the germline V gene (reference sequence). CDR3 nucleotides: TGTGCCAGCAGCTTGCCGGGTTCTAATCAGCCCCAGCATTTT. It translates to CASSLPGSNQPQHF.

V and J are TRBV30 and TRBJ1-2, with 12 bases matching TRBD1. Unmatched junction bases numbered 6, after V lost 3 bases and J lost 1 base. The CDR3 has 16 residues. Germline loops: CDR1 GTSNPN, CDR2 SVGIG (reference sequence). CDR3 DNA: TGTGCCTGGAGGCCGGGACAGGGGGCTTATAACTATGGCTACACCTTC. The encoded protein is CAWRPGQGAYNYGYTF.

V and J are TRBV12-5 and TRBJ2-1, with 10 bases that match TRBD2. In germline, CDR1 is LGHNT, CDR2 FRNRAP. V gave up 6 bases and J gave up 9 bases; unmatched junction bases: 5. The CDR3 is made up of 13 amino acids. The CDR3 nucleotides read TGTGCTAGTGGGCCTAGCGGGAGTGGTGAGCAGTTCTTC. Protein sequence: CASGPSGSGEQFF. The variable domain in full, with the rest retrieved from reference TRBV12-5 and TRBJ2-1, is DARVTQTPRHKVTEMGQEVTMRCQPILGHNTVFWYRQTMMQGLELLAYFRNRAPLDDSGMPKDRFSAEMPDATLATLKIQPSEPRDSAVYFCASGPSGSGEQFFGPGTRLTVL.

V gene TRBV4-2 combines with J gene TRBJ1-5; D may be TRBD1 (5 bases). Trimming stripped 0 bases from V and 1 base from J, with 10 bases between. The CDR3 is 16 residues long. The germline V gene has CDR1 LGHNA and CDR2 YNFKEQ. CDR3 sequence (DNA): TGTGCCAGCAGCCAAGATCAAAGACAGAGCAATCAGCCCCAGCATTTT. Amino acid sequence: CASSQDQRQSNQPQHF.

This chain joins TRBV7-9 and TRBJ1-4; maybe TRBD1 (5 bases). V lost 1 base and J lost 8, with 14 bases in between. CDR1 and CDR2 from the germline V gene are SEHNR and FQNEAQ (reference sequence). The CDR3 runs 15 residues. The CDR3 region has the DNA TGTGCCAGCAGCTTAGGGAGCAGGGTACAGGAAAAACTGTTTTTT. As protein: CASSLGSRVQEKLFF. Complete variable domain (other parts from reference TRBV7-9 and TRBJ1-4): DTGVSQNPRHKITKRGQNVTFRCDPISEHNRLYWYRQTLGQGPEFLTYFQNEAQLEKSRLLSDRFSAERPKGSFSTLEIQRTEQGDSAMYLCASSLGSRVQEKLFFGSGTQLSVL.

The chain is built from TRBV7-3 and TRBJ2-2, with 7 bases identical to TRBD2. The CDR3 length is 16 residues. Germline loops: CDR1 SGHTA, CDR2 FQGTGA. V gave up 1 base and J gave up 4 bases; unmatched junction bases: 6. CDR3 region: CASSLRGGGATGELFF. The CDR3 bases are TGTGCCAGCAGCTTAAGGGGCGGGGGAGCCACCGGGGAGCTGTTTTTT.

This clone appeared once. The chain is built from TRBV6-5 and TRBJ2-2; perhaps TRBD2 as D (6 bases). Germline CDR1 reads MNHEY; CDR2 reads SVGAGI. The CDR3 loop spans 13 amino acids. The V and J ends lost 2 bases and 5 bases respectively, with 6 bases between them. CDR3 residues: CASSYGGTGELFF. CDR3 DNA sequence: TGTGCCAGCAGTTACGGGGGGACCGGGGAGCTGTTTTTT.

The CDR3 loop is CAWRSGRDQPQHF. The CDR3 DNA is TGTGCCTGGAGGAGTGGGAGAGATCAGCCCCAGCATTTT. The chain couples TRBV30 to TRBJ1-5; D is unclear. V was clipped by 3 bases and J by 5 bases, with 11 bases between them. The length of the CDR3 is 13 residues. From germline, CDR1 is GTSNPN and CDR2 SVGIG (reference sequence). Drawing the rest from reference TRBV30 and TRBJ1-5, the complete variable domain is SQTIHQWPATLVQPVGSPLSLECTVEGTSNPNLYWYRQAAGRGLQLLFYSVGIGQISSEVPQNLSASRPQDRQFILSSKKLLLSDSGFYLCAWRSGRDQPQHFGDGTRLSIL.

The chain recombines TRBV27 with TRBJ2-3; no firm D call. Germline-derived CDR1 and CDR2 are MNHEY and SMNVEV (reference sequence). V dropped 0 bases and J dropped 7 bases, with 8 bases sitting between them. This CDR3 has 13 amino acids. This CDR3 is CASSLSMSHTQYF. The CDR3 bases are TGTGCCAGCAGTTTATCGATGAGCCATACGCAGTATTTT.

The CDR3 loop is CASSYGTGVNTGELFF. CDR3 DNA: TGTGCCAGCAGCTACGGGACAGGGGTAAACACCGGGGAGCTGTTTTTT. The chain uses TRBV5-4 and TRBJ2-2, with 10 nucleotides matching TRBD1. V was clipped by 3 bases and J by 2 bases; unmatched bases: 4. The CDR3 loop spans 16 amino acids. Per germline, CDR1 SGHNT and CDR2 YYREEE (reference sequence).

The chain links TRBV6-1 to TRBJ2-7; D unclear. Germline loops: CDR1 MNHNS, CDR2 SASEGT. The CDR3 runs 15 residues. The V and J ends lost 1 base and 3 bases respectively, with 13 bases between them. The CDR3 coding sequence is TGTGCCAGCAGTGAAGACTTGGCAGGCTACTACGAGCAGTACTTC. This encodes CASSEDLAGYYEQYF.

The chain combines TRBV10-3 with TRBJ2-1, with TRBD2 matching over 8 bases. Germline V gene sequence: CDR1 ENHRY, CDR2 SYGVKD. V lost 8 bases and J lost 6; bases outside the gene matches: 3. The CDR3 runs 12 residues. CDR3 nucleotide sequence: TGTGCCATCCACGGGGGGGCCAATGAGCAGTTCTTC. Translating gives CAIHGGANEQFF.

The rearrangement joins TRBV11-1 to TRBJ2-2, with D uncertain. The V end was cut by 7 bases, the J end by 6 bases, with 15 bases between. CDR1 SGHAT and CDR2 FQDESV come from the germline V gene (reference sequence). This CDR3 is built from 14 residues. Written as DNA, the CDR3 is TGTGCCAGCAACACTGGCAGGTCGGCCGGGGAGCTGTTTTTT. Residues: CASNTGRSAGELFF.

CDR3 residues: CASTLGLAGEGSTDTQYF. The CDR3 coding sequence is TGTGCCAGCACCCTAGGACTAGCGGGGGAGGGTAGCACAGATACGCAGTATTTT. The chain recombines TRBV2 with TRBJ2-3; 13 positions match TRBD2. Germline V gene lookup returns CDR1 SNHLY and CDR2 FYNNEI. This CDR3 spans 18 amino acids. With 7 bases clipped from V and 0 bases from J, the junction kept 10 bases outside the gene matches.

This sequence joins TRBV4-1 and TRBJ1-2; 11 bases agree with TRBD1. V gave up 2 bases and J gave up 6 bases; unmatched junction bases: 14. The germline gives CDR1 MGHRA, CDR2 YSYEKL. The CDR3 extends over 18 amino acids. The CDR3 here is CASSQKAPGQGVWDGYTF. CDR3 in DNA: TGCGCCAGCAGCCAAAAAGCCCCGGGACAGGGGGTATGGGATGGCTACACCTTC.